This T cell receptor (beta chain) stems from a study of cytomegalovirus exposure and HLA in healthy donors. As to this clone: Its antigen is currently unknown.

General observations from the study: For most TCR sequences rarity was the rule, although some public TCRs occurred in many donors. Other equally common chains were less clonally expanded than HLA-associated TCR beta chains, a later analysis showed. Segments of the TCR beta V type were, in most cases, productive about 87% or about 30% of the time in an earlier analysis.

Both 60 Vbeta primers and 13 Jbeta primers went into the PCR. Sequenced by immunoSEQ multiplex PCR; TCRdb stores in-frame clones only, minus some. This sample has over 200,000 clones, with more than 65% found just once. The V end was cut by 3 bases, the J end by 6 bases, with 11 bases between. The CDR3 is 13 amino acids. The germline gives CDR1 SNHLY, CDR2 FYNNEI. The TCR comes from a woman in her twenties or thirties in good health and CMV-seronegative. This chain joins TRBV2 and TRBJ1-2; D is possibly TRBD1 (6 bases). Specimen: PBMCs. In DNA form, the CDR3 reads TGTGCCAGCAGTGACGGGGGGCGGGATGGCTACACCTTC. It encodes CASSDGGRDGYTF.